The 14 T cell receptor beta chains below were found in one sample sequenced in a study of blood T cell repertoires in COVID-19. Measured with immunoSEQ multiplex PCR; TCRdb has only the in-frame clones, and not every one. The sample consists of roughly 210,000 clones, around 89% of them appearing once. Specimen: peripheral blood. Receptor source: a man between 65 and 85 years old with acute or convalescent COVID-19.

CDR3 loop: CASRLDRANTGELFF. Here the CDR3 DNA reads TGTGCCAGCAGACTGGACAGGGCGAACACCGGGGAGCTGTTTTTT. The gene calls are TRBV6-5 and TRBJ2-2; 8 positions agree with TRBD1. This CDR3 comprises 15 residues. Germline lookup yields CDR1 MNHEY and CDR2 SVGAGI. V shed 6 bases and J 0 bases; nucleotides not matched to a gene: 3.

The chain uses TRBV9 and TRBJ1-1; TRBD1 matches at 7 bases. This CDR3 spans 14 amino acids. The germline gives CDR1 SGDLS, CDR2 YYNGEE. Losses at the gene ends were 3 bases for V and 8 bases for J; bases not matched to a gene: 10. CDR3 loop: CASSARDSRREAFF. CDR3 nucleotides: TGTGCCAGCAGCGCCAGGGACAGCCGGAGGGAAGCTTTCTTT.

V is TRBV11-1 and J is TRBJ2-7; D is possibly TRBD1 (5 bases). There are 14 residues in the CDR3. Germline V gene lookup returns CDR1 SGHAT and CDR2 FQDESV (reference sequence). V lost 5 bases and J 2 bases, leaving 13 bases between the germline ends. The CDR3 reads CASSPTENPYEQYF. The CDR3 DNA reads as TGTGCCAGCAGCCCGACAGAAAACCCCTACGAGCAGTACTTC. Drawing the rest from reference TRBV11-1 and TRBJ2-7, the complete variable domain is EAEVAQSPRYKITEKSQAVAFWCDPISGHATLYWYRQILGQGPELLVQFQDESVVDDSQLPKDRFSAERLKGVDSTLKIQPAELGDSAMYLCASSPTENPYEQYFGPGTRLTVT.

The chain uses TRBV7-2 and TRBJ2-4; 9 nucleotides align to TRBD1. The J segment lost 6 bases and the V segment lost 5 bases, leaving 8 bases of the junction unmatched. This CDR3 has 15 residues. Germline V gives CDR1 SGHTA, CDR2 FQGNSA. CDR3 protein: CASSADRGGGNIQYF. CDR3 nucleotides: TGTGCCAGCAGCGCGGACAGGGGAGGAGGAAACATTCAGTACTTC.

The chain joins TRBV2 to TRBJ1-1; 8 bases are a match to TRBD1. After removal of 4 bases from V and 6 bases from J, the junction contained 7 bases not matched to a gene. This CDR3 region has 14 residues. Germline V gives CDR1 SNHLY, CDR2 FYNNEI. The DNA of the CDR3 is TGTGCCAGCAGTGGGGCACAGGGGGTATCTGAAGCTTTCTTT. Its translation is CASSGAQGVSEAFF.

This chain uses TRBV7-9 with TRBJ1-3, with 8 bases identical to TRBD1. This CDR3 spans 17 amino acids. Germline lookup yields CDR1 SEHNR and CDR2 FQNEAQ (reference sequence). Unmatched junction bases numbered 9, after V lost 4 bases and J lost 1 base. The CDR3 reads CASSSSGGYVSGNTIYF. In DNA form, the CDR3 reads TGTGCCAGCAGCTCCTCAGGGGGCTATGTATCTGGAAACACCATATATTTT.

The chain links TRBV18 to TRBJ1-3; D is unclear. The germline V gene has CDR1 KGHSH and CDR2 LQKENI. Between the trimmed V and J ends, which lost 3 bases and 0 bases, there was a span of 18 bases. The CDR3 sequence is 18 residues long. CDR3 loop: CASSPLVYEAISGNTIYF. CDR3 DNA: TGTGCCAGCTCACCGCTCGTTTATGAGGCTATCTCTGGAAACACCATATATTTT.

The J gene is TRBJ2-3, the V gene TRBV10-2; the D is unclear. The V end lost 8 bases, the J end lost 0 bases, and 15 bases lay between the germline ends. The CDR3 sequence is 15 residues long. Germline V gene lookup returns CDR1 WSHSY and CDR2 SAAADI. CDR3 nucleotide sequence: TGCGCCAGCTTTGAAGTCCGGGTGAGCACAGATACGCAGTATTTT. It is translated as CASFEVRVSTDTQYF.

This clone was observed a single time. V gene TRBV7-2 combines with J gene TRBJ2-1; TRBD2 matches 7 bases. CDR3 length: 15 amino acids. The V gene end was trimmed by 6 bases and the J gene end by 7 bases; junction bases not matched to a gene: 12. From germline, CDR1 is SGHTA and CDR2 FQGNSA. The CDR3 reads CASSRGGRSGNEQFF. The CDR3 nucleotides are TGTGCCAGCAGTCGGGGCGGGAGATCCGGTAATGAGCAGTTCTTC.

This rearrangement joins TRBV18 to TRBJ1-1, with 8 bases matching TRBD1. The germline CDR1 and CDR2 sequences are KGHSH and LQKENI. V lost 5 bases, J lost 0 bases, and 8 bases stayed unmatched. This CDR3 is 16 amino acids long. CDR3 DNA: TGTGCCAGCTCATACGACAGGGGCCGGATGAACACTGAAGCTTTCTTT. Translated: CASSYDRGRMNTEAFF.

The chain employs TRBV5-1 and TRBJ1-1; TRBD1 is a possible D gene (6 bases). Germline V gene sequence: CDR1 SGHRS, CDR2 YFSETQ. V shed 1 base and J shed 1 base, with 8 bases lying between them. This CDR3 is 14 amino acids long. The CDR3 loop is CASSLTGRNTEAFF. The CDR3, as DNA: TGCGCCAGCAGCTTGACAGGGAGGAACACTGAAGCTTTCTTT. The full variable domain, with the rest looked up from reference TRBV5-1 and TRBJ1-1, is KAGVTQTPRYLIKTRGQQVTLSCSPISGHRSVSWYQQTPGQGLQFLFEYFSETQRNKGNFPGRFSGRQFSNSRSEMNVSTLELGDSALYLCASSLTGRNTEAFFGQGTRLTVV.

The chain uses TRBV3-1 (or the pseudogene TRBV3-2) and TRBJ1-2; possible D gene TRBD1, 6 bases. The CDR3 length is 14 residues. V lost 4 bases to trimming and J lost 0 bases, with 9 bases between them. Germline values: CDR1 LGHDT, CDR2 YNNKEL (reference sequence). CDR3 loop: CASSLEGANYGYTF. The CDR3, as DNA: TGTGCCAGCAGCCTTGAGGGGGCTAACTATGGCTACACCTTC.

The rearrangement uses TRBV6-5 and TRBJ1-2; D is perhaps TRBD1 (6 bases). This CDR3 comprises 14 residues. Germline values: CDR1 MNHEY, CDR2 SVGAGI. V lost 6 bases, J lost 7 bases, and 18 bases lay in between. CDR3 sequence (DNA): TGTGCCAGCAGGGAGGGGGGGAGATGGACTGGCTACACCTTC. It translates to CASREGGRWTGYTF.

CDR3 coding DNA: TGTGCCATCAGTGATGGAGTTTACGAGCAGTACTTC. It is translated as CAISDGVYEQYF. The chain employs TRBV10-3 and TRBJ2-7; no reliable D call. CDR1 and CDR2 from the germline V gene are ENHRY and SYGVKD. The CDR3 has 12 residues. Between the trimmed V and J ends, which lost 3 bases and 4 bases, there was a span of 7 bases.